This is a list of T cell receptor beta chains from one sample in a study of graft-versus-host responses after intestinal transplantation. Their antigens remain unidentified. Only in-frame clones appear in the TCRdb table, and some are missing; sequencing was by immunoSEQ multiplex PCR. The data hold around 100,000 clones, with 85% to 95% observed a single time. Sample: unstimulated CD4+ T cells sorted from spleen or lymph node cells, taken before transplant. All receptors derive from a human donor who was the organ donor for an intestinal transplant. Both conserved end residues are part of each CDR3. The D gene is left open where the match is weak. Expanded clones get a size class; other rows say once, few or many, or leave the size out.

len	d_gene	abundance	j_gene	v_gene	CDR3nt	CDR3aa
13	NA	NA	TRBJ2-1	TRBV11-2	TGTGCCAGCAGACCCGGGCCCCACAATGAGCAGTTCTTC	CASRPGPHNEQFF
16	TRBD1	NA	TRBJ1-1	TRBV30	TGTGCCTGGAGTGTCCCGACAGGGGGGATGGACACTGAAGCTTTCTTT	CAWSVPTGGMDTEAFF
17	NA	NA	TRBJ2-1	TRBV12-1	TGTGCCAGCAGCTTTGCCGGACTAGCGATCTCCTACAATGAGCAGTTCTTC	CASSFAGLAISYNEQFF
15	TRBD1	once	TRBJ2-1	TRBV5-4	TGTGCCAGCAGGGAGGGGACAGGGCTCCCCAATGAGCAGTTCTTC	CASREGTGLPNEQFF
15	NA	NA	TRBJ2-3	TRBV11-2	TGTGCCAGCAGCTCGGTTGGGGGTGGCGCAGATACGCAGTATTTT	CASSSVGGGADTQYF
14	TRBD1	NA	TRBJ2-7	TRBV7-9	TGTGCCAGCAGCCCACAGGGGTTAGCCTACGAGCAGTACTTC	CASSPQGLAYEQYF
14	NA	once	TRBJ2-7	TRBV6-5	TGTGCCACCACCGTCGGGCAGCTACCCTACGAGCAGTACTTC	CATTVGQLPYEQYF
17	TRBD2	once	TRBJ2-7	TRBV27	TGTGCCAGCAGTTTACCCGACGCTAGCGGGAGGGAGTACGAGCAGTACTTC	CASSLPDASGREYEQYF
16	NA	NA	TRBJ2-2	TRBV6-1	TGTGCCAGCAGTGATCGGCTAGCTTCGAACACCGGGGAGCTGTTTTTT	CASSDRLASNTGELFF
15	NA	NA	TRBJ1-2	TRBV18	TGTGCCAGCTCACCACAGCGGAACAGGGAAAATGGCTACACCTTC	CASSPQRNRENGYTF
11	NA	once	TRBJ2-5	TRBV7-9	TGTGCCAGCAGCCCGGTCGGGACCCAGTACTTC	CASSPVGTQYF
11	NA	once	TRBJ2-1	TRBV29-1	TGCAGCGTTTTTAGTTTCAATGAGCAGTTCTTC	CSVFSFNEQFF
15	TRBD1	NA	TRBJ2-3	TRBV25-1	TGTGCCAGCAGTGAATCGACAGGGTACGCAGATACGCAGTATTTT	CASSESTGYADTQYF
16	TRBD1	NA	TRBJ1-1	TRBV28	TGTGCCAGCAGTCGGCTCGGTGCGGACAGGGGGCCTGAAGCTTTCTTT	CASSRLGADRGPEAFF
17	TRBD1	NA	TRBJ2-6	TRBV23-1	TGCGCCAGCAGTCGACAGGGGAACCTCGCTGGGGCCAACGTCCTGACTTTC	CASSRQGNLAGANVLTF
16	NA	NA	TRBJ2-1	TRBV5-1	TGCGCCAGCAGCTTGCTCCAGGGTTCTTCCTACAATGAGCAGTTCTTC	CASSLLQGSSYNEQFF
13	TRBD1	NA	TRBJ1-1	TRBV6-1	TGTGCCAGCAGCGCTAGGGACAGGGGCCAAGCTTTCTTT	CASSARDRGQAFF